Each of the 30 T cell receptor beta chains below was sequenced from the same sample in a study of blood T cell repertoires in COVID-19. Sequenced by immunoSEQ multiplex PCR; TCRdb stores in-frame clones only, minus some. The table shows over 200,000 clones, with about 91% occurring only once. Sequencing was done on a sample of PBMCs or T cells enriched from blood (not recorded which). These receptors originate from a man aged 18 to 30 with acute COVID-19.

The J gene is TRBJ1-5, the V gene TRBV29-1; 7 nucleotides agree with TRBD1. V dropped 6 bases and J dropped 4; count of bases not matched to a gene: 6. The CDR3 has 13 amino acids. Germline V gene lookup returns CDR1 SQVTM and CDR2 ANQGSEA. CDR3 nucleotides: TGCAGCGTACTAGACAGGGAAAATCAGCCCCAGCATTTT. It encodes CSVLDRENQPQHF. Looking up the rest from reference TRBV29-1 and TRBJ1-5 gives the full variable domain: SAVISQKPSRDICQRGTSLTIQCQVDSQVTMMFWYRQQPGQSLTLIATANQGSEATYESGFVIDKFPISRPNLTFSTLTVSNMSPEDSSIYLCSVLDRENQPQHFGDGTRLSIL.

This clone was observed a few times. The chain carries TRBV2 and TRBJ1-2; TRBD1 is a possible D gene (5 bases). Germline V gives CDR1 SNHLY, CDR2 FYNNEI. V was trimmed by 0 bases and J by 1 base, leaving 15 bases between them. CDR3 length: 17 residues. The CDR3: CASSEATVRQSNYGYTF. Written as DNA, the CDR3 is TGTGCCAGCAGTGAAGCGACAGTCAGACAGAGTAACTATGGCTACACCTTC.

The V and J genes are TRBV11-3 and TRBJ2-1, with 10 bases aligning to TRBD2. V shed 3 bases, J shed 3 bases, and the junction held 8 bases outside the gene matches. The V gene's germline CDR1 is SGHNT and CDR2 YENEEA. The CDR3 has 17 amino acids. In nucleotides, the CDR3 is TGTGCCAGCAGCTTTATTTCTCTAGCGGGGGACTACAATGAGCAGTTCTTC. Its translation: CASSFISLAGDYNEQFF. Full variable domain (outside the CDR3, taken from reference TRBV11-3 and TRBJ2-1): EAGVVQSPRYKIIEKKQPVAFWCNPISGHNTLYWYLQNLGQGPELLIRYENEEAVDDSQLPKDRFSAERLKGVDSTLKIQPAELGDSAVYLCASSFISLAGDYNEQFFGPGTRLTVL.

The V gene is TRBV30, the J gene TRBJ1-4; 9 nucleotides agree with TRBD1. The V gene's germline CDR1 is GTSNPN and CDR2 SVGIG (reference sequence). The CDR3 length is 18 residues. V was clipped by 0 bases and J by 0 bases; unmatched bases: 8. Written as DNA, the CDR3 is TGTGCCTGGAGTGTACGACCGGGACAGGGAGCAACTAATGAAAAACTGTTTTTT. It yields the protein CAWSVRPGQGATNEKLFF.

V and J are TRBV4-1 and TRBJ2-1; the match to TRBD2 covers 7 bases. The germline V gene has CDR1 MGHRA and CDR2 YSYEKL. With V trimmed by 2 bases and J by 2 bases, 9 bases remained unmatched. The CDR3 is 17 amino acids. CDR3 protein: CASSQPPGREAYNEQFF. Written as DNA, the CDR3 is TGCGCCAGCAGCCAACCCCCGGGCCGGGAGGCCTACAATGAGCAGTTCTTC.

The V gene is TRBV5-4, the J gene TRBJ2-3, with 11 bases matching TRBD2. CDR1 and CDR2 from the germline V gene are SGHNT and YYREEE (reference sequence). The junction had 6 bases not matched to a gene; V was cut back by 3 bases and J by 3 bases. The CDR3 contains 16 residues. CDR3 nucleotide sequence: TGTGCCAGCAGCTCGACTAGCGGGATGTGGACAGATACGCAGTATTTT. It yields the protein CASSSTSGMWTDTQYF.

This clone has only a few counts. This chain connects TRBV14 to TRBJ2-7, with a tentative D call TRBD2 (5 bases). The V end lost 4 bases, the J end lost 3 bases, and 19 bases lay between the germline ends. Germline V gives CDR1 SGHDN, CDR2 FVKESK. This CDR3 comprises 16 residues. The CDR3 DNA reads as TGTGCCAGCAGCCCTTCCCCCCCGGAGGTGAACTACGAGCAGTACTTC. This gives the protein CASSPSPPEVNYEQYF.

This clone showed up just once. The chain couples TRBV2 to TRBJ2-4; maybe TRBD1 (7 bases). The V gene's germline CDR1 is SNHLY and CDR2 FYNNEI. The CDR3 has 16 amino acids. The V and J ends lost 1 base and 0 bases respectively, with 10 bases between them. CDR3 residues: CASSEDRGLAKNIQYF. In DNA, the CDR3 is TGTGCCAGCAGTGAAGACAGGGGACTAGCCAAAAACATTCAGTACTTC.

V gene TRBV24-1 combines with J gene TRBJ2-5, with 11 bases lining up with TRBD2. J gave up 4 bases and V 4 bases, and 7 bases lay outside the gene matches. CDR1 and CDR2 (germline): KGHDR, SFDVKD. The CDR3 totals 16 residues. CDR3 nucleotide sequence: TGTGCCACCAGTGACCTGACTAGCGGGATGGGAGAGACCCAGTACTTC. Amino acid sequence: CATSDLTSGMGETQYF.

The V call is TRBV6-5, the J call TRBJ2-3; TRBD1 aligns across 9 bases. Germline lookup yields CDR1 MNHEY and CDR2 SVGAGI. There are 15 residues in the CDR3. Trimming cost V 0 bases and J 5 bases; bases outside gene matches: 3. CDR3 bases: TGTGCCAGCAGTTACTCCGGACAGGGGCAAGATACGCAGTATTTT. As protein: CASSYSGQGQDTQYF.

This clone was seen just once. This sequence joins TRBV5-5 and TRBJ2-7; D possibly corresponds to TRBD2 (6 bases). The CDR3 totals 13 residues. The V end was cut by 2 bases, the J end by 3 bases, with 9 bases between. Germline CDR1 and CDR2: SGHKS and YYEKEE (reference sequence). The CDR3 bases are TGTGCCAGCAGCTTTCAGGGAGGCTACGAGCAGTACTTC. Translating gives CASSFQGGYEQYF. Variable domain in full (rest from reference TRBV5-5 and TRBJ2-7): DAGVTQSPTHLIKTRGQQVTLRCSPISGHKSVSWYQQVLGQGPQFIFQYYEKEERGRGNFPDRFSARQFPNYSSELNVNALLLGDSALYLCASSFQGGYEQYFGPGTRLTVT.

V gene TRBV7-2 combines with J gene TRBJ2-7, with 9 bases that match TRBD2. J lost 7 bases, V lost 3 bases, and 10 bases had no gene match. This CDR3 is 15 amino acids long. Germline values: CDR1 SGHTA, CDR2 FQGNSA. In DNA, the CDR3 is TGTGCCAGCAGCTTTTCATCGGGACTAGCTCTGGAGCAGTACTTC. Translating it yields CASSFSSGLALEQYF.

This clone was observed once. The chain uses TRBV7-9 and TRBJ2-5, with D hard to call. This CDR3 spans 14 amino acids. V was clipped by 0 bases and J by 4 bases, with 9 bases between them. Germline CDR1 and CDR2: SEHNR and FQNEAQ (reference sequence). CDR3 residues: CASSLAAAGETQYF. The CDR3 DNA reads TGTGCCAGCAGCTTAGCGGCAGCAGGAGAGACCCAGTACTTC.

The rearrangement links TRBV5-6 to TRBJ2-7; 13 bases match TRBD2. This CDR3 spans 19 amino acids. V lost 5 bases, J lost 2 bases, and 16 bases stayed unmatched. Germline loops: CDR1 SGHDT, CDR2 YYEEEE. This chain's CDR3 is CASSFTGTSGARDPYEQYF. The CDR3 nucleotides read TGTGCCAGCAGTTTTACCGGGACTAGCGGGGCCCGGGACCCCTACGAGCAGTACTTC.

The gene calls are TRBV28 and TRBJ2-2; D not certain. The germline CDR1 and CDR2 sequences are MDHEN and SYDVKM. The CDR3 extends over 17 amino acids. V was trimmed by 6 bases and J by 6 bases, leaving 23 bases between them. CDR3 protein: CASSHLSRFLKPGELFF. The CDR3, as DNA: TGTGCCAGCAGCCATCTATCGAGGTTTCTCAAACCCGGGGAGCTGTTTTTT.

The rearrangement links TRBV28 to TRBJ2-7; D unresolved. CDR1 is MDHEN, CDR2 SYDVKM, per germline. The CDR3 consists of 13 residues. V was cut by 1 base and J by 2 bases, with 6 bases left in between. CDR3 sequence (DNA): TGTGCCAGCAGTTTATACACGACCTACGAGCAGTACTTC. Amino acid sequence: CASSLYTTYEQYF.

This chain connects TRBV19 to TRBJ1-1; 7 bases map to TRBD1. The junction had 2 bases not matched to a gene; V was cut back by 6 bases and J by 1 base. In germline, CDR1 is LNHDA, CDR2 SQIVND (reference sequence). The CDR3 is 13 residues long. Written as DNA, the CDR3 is TGTGCCAGTAGGAGGGACAGGAACACTGAAGCTTTCTTT. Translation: CASRRDRNTEAFF.

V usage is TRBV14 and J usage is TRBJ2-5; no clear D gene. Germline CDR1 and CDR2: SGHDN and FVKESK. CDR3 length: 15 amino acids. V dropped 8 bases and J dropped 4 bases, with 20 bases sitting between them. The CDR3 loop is CASSLTTSKVETQYF. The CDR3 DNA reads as TGTGCCAGCTCTCTAACGACAAGCAAGGTAGAGACCCAGTACTTC.

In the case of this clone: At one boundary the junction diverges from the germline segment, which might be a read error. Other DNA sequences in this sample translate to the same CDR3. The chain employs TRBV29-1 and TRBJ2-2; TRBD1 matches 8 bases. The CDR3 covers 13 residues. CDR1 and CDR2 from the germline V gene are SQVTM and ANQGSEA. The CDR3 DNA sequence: TGCAGCGTTGAAGCGACAGGGGTCGGGGAGTTGTTTTTT. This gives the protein CSVEATGVGELFF.

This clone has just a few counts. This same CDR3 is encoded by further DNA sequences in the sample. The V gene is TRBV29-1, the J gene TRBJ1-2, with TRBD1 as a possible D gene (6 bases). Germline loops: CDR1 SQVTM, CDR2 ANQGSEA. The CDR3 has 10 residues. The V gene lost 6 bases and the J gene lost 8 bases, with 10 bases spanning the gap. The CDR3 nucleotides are TGCAGCGTGGAAACAGGGGGCTACACCTTC. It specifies CSVETGGYTF.

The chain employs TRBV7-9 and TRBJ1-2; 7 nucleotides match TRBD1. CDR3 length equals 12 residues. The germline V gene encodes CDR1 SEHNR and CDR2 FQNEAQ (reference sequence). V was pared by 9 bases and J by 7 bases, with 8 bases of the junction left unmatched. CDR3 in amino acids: CASGQDRGGYTF. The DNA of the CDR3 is TGTGCCAGTGGACAGGACCGTGGTGGCTACACCTTC.

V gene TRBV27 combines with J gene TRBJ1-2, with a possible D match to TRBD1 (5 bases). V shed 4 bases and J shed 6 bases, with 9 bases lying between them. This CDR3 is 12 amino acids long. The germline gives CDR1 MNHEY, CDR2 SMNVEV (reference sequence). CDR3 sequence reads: CASSSPGNGYTF. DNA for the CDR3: TGTGCCAGCAGTTCGCCAGGGAATGGCTACACCTTC.

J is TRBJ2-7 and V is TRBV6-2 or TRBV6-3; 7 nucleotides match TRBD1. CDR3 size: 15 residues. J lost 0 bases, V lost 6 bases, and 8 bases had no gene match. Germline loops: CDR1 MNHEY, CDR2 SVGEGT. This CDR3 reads CASSPGQAPSYEQYF. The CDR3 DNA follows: TGTGCCAGCAGCCCCGGACAGGCTCCCTCCTACGAGCAGTACTTC.

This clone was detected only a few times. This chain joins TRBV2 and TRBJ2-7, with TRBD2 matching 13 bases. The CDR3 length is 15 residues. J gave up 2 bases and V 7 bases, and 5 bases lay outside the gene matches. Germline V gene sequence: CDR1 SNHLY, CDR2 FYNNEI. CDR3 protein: CASKLLAGGTYEQYF. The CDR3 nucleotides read TGTGCCAGCAAGTTACTAGCGGGAGGGACCTACGAGCAGTACTTC. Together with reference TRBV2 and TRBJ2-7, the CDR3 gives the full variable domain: EPEVTQTPSHQVTQMGQEVILRCVPISNHLYFYWYRQILGQKVEFLVSFYNNEISEKSEIFDDQFSVERPDGSNFTLKIRSTKLEDSAMYFCASKLLAGGTYEQYFGPGTRLTVT.

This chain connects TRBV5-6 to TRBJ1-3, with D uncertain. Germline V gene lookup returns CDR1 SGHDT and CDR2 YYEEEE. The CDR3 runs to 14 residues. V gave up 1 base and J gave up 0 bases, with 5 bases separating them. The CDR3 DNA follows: TGTGCCAGCAGCTTGTCCGGCTCTGGAAACACCATATATTTT. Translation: CASSLSGSGNTIYF.

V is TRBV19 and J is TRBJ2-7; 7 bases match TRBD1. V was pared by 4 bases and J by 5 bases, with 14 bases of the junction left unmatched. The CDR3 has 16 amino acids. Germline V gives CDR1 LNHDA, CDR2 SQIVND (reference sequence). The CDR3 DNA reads TGTGCCAGTAGTAAAGGTCGCGGTAGACAGGGCCACGAGCAGTACTTC. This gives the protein CASSKGRGRQGHEQYF.

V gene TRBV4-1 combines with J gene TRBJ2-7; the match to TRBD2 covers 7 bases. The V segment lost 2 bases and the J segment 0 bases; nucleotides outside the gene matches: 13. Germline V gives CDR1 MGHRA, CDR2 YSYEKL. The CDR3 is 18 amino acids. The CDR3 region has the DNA TGCGCCAGCAGCCAACAATTACGACTAGGCGGGAGCTCCTACGAGCAGTACTTC. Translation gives CASSQQLRLGGSSYEQYF.

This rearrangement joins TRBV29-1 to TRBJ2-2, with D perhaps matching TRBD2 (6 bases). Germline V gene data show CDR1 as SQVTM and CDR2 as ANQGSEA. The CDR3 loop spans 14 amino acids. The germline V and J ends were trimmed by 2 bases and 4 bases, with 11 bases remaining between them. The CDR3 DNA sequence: TGCAGCGTTGAACGGGAGTCGGGCACCGGGGAGCTGTTTTTT. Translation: CSVERESGTGELFF.

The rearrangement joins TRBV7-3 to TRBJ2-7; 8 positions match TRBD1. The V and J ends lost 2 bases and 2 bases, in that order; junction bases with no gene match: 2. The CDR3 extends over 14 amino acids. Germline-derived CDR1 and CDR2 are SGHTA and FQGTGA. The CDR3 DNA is TGTGCCAGCAGCTTAGGGACAGGAGCCTACGAGCAGTACTTC. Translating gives CASSLGTGAYEQYF. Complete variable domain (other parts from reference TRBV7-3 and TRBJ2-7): GAGVSQTPSNKVTEKGKYVELRCDPISGHTALYWYRQSLGQGPEFLIYFQGTGAADDSGLPNDRFFAVRPEGSVSTLKIQRTERGDSAVYLCASSLGTGAYEQYFGPGTRLTVT.

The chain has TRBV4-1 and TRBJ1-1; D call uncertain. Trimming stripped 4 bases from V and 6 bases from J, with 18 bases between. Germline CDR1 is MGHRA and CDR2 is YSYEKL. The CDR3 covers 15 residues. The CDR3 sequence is CASSPLWRKSAEAFF. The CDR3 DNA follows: TGCGCCAGCAGCCCCCTATGGAGGAAATCAGCTGAAGCTTTCTTT.